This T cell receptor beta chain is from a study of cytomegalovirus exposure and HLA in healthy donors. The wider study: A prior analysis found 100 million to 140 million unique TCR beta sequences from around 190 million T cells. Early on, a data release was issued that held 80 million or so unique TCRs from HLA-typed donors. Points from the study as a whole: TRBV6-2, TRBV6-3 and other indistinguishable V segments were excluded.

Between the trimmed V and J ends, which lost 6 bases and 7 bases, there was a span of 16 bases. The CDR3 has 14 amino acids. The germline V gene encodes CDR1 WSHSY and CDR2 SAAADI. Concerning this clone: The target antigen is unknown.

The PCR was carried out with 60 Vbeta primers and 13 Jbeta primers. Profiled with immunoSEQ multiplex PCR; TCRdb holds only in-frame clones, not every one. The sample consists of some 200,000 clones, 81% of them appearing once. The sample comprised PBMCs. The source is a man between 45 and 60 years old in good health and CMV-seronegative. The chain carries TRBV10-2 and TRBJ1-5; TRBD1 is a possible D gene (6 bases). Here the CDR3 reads CASRATGREQPQHF. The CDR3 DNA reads TGCGCCAGCAGAGCAACAGGGCGGGAGCAGCCCCAGCATTTT.